Listed here are 2 T cell receptor beta chains from one sample, sequenced in a study of blood T cell repertoires in COVID-19. Repertoires were generated with immunoSEQ multiplex PCR, while TCRdb's copy carries only in-frame clones and drops some. The sample holds 120,000 to 150,000 clones, roughly 86% seen once. The sequenced material came from peripheral blood. The receptors stem from a man between 45 and 60 years old with active or convalescent COVID-19.

The chain uses TRBV25-1 and TRBJ2-2; the match to TRBD1 covers 9 bases. This CDR3 has 16 residues. Trimming at V came to 8 bases and at J to 2 bases, leaving 9 bases not matched to a gene. Germline V gives CDR1 MGHDK, CDR2 SYGVNS. Here the CDR3 reads CASQHRGQRNTGELFF. The CDR3 DNA follows: TGTGCCAGCCAGCACAGGGGGCAACGTAACACCGGGGAGCTGTTTTTT.

The V call is TRBV27, the J call TRBJ2-7; D is perhaps TRBD2 (5 bases). The V gene's germline CDR1 is MNHEY and CDR2 SMNVEV (reference sequence). The V end lost 6 bases, the J end lost 2 bases, and 14 bases lay between the germline ends. This CDR3 is 14 amino acids long. The CDR3 coding sequence is TGTGCCAGCAGCCCGGGAACAGCGACCTACGAGCAGTACTTC. This codes for CASSPGTATYEQYF.